Listed below are T cell receptor beta chains from one sample, sequenced in a study of shared clonotypes between healthy human individuals. Repertoires were generated with immunoSEQ multiplex PCR, while TCRdb's copy carries only in-frame clones and drops some. Of fewer than 400,000 clones listed, roughly 70% are singletons. Sequencing used memory CD4+ T cells sorted from blood. All receptors derive from a man aged 25-45 years in good health. Each CDR3 is given with its conserved first and last residue. The D gene is left open where the match is weak. For some rows the clone size is stated as once, few or many, or as a class when expanded; others skip it.

CDR3nt	CDR3aa	v_gene	j_gene	len	abundance	d_gene
TGTGCCAGCAGCTTGGAGAGACAAAACCAAGAGACCCAGTACTTC	CASSLERQNQETQYF	TRBV5-6	TRBJ2-5	15	.	.
TGTGCCAGCAAGGGCAGTATCGGGACTACTATCTACGAGCAGTACTTC	CASKGSIGTTIYEQYF	TRBV2	TRBJ2-7	16	.	TRBD2
TGTGCCAGCAGCTTAGGACTATTCTCTGGGGCCAACGTCCTGGCTTTC	CASSLGLFSGANVLAF	TRBV5-4	TRBJ2-6	16	.	.
TGTGCCAGCAGGCAGGGGCTACATACGCAGTATTTT	CASRQGLHTQYF	TRBV6-5	TRBJ2-3	12	.	.
TGTGCCAGCTCACCACAGACCGGGAGGAGGACCGGGGAGCTGTTTTTT	CASSPQTGRRTGELFF	TRBV18	TRBJ2-2	16	once	TRBD2
TGTGCCAGCAGAAAACTTCAGGGGAATGATCAGCCCCAGCATTTT	CASRKLQGNDQPQHF	TRBV2	TRBJ1-5	15	few	.
TGTGCCAGCAGCAAAGAGTCACTATCCCACGAGCAGTACTTC	CASSKESLSHEQYF	TRBV21-1	TRBJ2-7	14	.	.
TGTGCCAGCAGTTCGACAGGCGAAAGCTCTGGAAACACCATATATTTT	CASSSTGESSGNTIYF	TRBV28	TRBJ1-3	16	.	.
TGCGCCAGCAGCGCTCAGAGAGCGGGACAAGAGACCCAGTACTTC	CASSAQRAGQETQYF	TRBV5-1	TRBJ2-5	15	.	TRBD2
TGTGCCAGCAGCGAACTCCGGGACAGCCACACCACAGATACGCAGTATTTT	CASSELRDSHTTDTQYF	TRBV9	TRBJ2-3	17	.	TRBD1
TGTGCCAGCAGTTTCTACGGGGGGGGAACAGATACGCAGTATTTT	CASSFYGGGTDTQYF	TRBV28	TRBJ2-3	15	.	TRBD2
TGTGCCAGCACCGGGTGGGGCAACAAAAGGAACACTGAAGCTTTCTTT	CASTGWGNKRNTEAFF	TRBV28	TRBJ1-1	16	.	.
TGCGCCAGCAGCCCAGGGGCGGGACTAGCGGGAGTCGAGCAGTACTTC	CASSPGAGLAGVEQYF	TRBV5-1	TRBJ2-7	16	.	TRBD2
TGTGCAAGTCGCCGTATTCCACGAAAGACCTATGGCTACACCTTC	CASRRIPRKTYGYTF	TRBV12-2	TRBJ1-2	15	.	.
TGTGCCACCAGCTCCCAGAAGACTAGCGGGAGTGAAAATGAGCAGTTCTTC	CATSSQKTSGSENEQFF	TRBV15	TRBJ2-1	17	.	TRBD2
TGTGCCAGCAGTTTCCCAGGGGGAAACTATGGCTACACCTTC	CASSFPGGNYGYTF	TRBV28	TRBJ1-2	14	.	TRBD1
TGCAGCGCCGAGGGCGACATCGCAGATACGCAGTATTTT	CSAEGDIADTQYF	TRBV29-1	TRBJ2-3	13	.	.
TGTGCCAGCAGTGAACGCCGACTAGCGGGAGGAAATACGCAGTATTTT	CASSERRLAGGNTQYF	TRBV2	TRBJ2-3	16	.	TRBD2
TGTGCCAGCAGCTCCCTGACGGAAGCCTACGAGCAGTACTTC	CASSSLTEAYEQYF	TRBV5-5	TRBJ2-7	14	.	.
TGTGCCAGCATCATAACTGGGGCCAACGTCCTGACTTTC	CASIITGANVLTF	TRBV5-8	TRBJ2-6	13	.	.
TGTGCCAGCAGTGGAGCCAATGAGCAGTTCTTC	CASSGANEQFF	TRBV7-6	TRBJ2-1	11	.	.
TGTGCCAGCAGCGCTGCGGCCGGAGATCGAGGGGGCGAAAAACTGTTTTTT	CASSAAAGDRGGEKLFF	TRBV9	TRBJ1-4	17	few	TRBD1
TGCAGCGTCGACAGGGGAGGTACAGATACGCAGTATTTT	CSVDRGGTDTQYF	TRBV29-1	TRBJ2-3	13	.	TRBD1
TGTGCCAGCAGCTTAGCTTTTTTCTCCGAGGGGGGGCAGTACTTC	CASSLAFFSEGGQYF	TRBV7-2	TRBJ2-7	15	.	.
TGTGCCAGCGGTGGGTCAATAAATCCCTACGAGCAGTACTTC	CASGGSINPYEQYF	TRBV7-9	TRBJ2-7	14	.	.
TGCGCCAGCAGCCCGGGACAGGCATGGGAGACCCAGTACTTC	CASSPGQAWETQYF	TRBV4-1	TRBJ2-5	14	.	TRBD1
TGTGCCAGCAGTTTGACCACTAGCGGGAGCCACGAGCAGTACTTC	CASSLTTSGSHEQYF	TRBV27	TRBJ2-7	15	many	TRBD2
TGTGCCAGCAGCCCCAAAGGGCTGGCTGAAAAACTGTTTTTT	CASSPKGLAEKLFF	TRBV6-5	TRBJ1-4	14	.	.
TGTGCCAGTAGTATGTTGCGGGAGCCTTTTGCGAACACCGGGGAGCTGTTTTTT	CASSMLREPFANTGELFF	TRBV19	TRBJ2-2	18	.	TRBD2
TGCGCCAGCAGCCAAAGCCGGCAAGCAGGGCCGTACGAGCAGTACTTC	CASSQSRQAGPYEQYF	TRBV4-3	TRBJ2-7	16	.	.
TGTGCCAGCAGCCTGGACGGTACCTACGAGCAGTACTTC	CASSLDGTYEQYF	TRBV7-6	TRBJ2-7	13	.	.
TGTGCCAGCAGCTTGGACGGCAGGGGCCTTGCAACTAATGAAAAACTGTTTTTT	CASSLDGRGLATNEKLFF	TRBV7-4	TRBJ1-4	18	.	.
TGTGCCAGCAGCTTCGTGGGCTCGGATACGCAGTATTTT	CASSFVGSDTQYF	TRBV7-6	TRBJ2-3	13	.	.
TGTGCCAGCAGGATCGGGGACTCCCGGACCACTGAAGCTTTCTTT	CASRIGDSRTTEAFF	TRBV28	TRBJ1-1	15	.	.
TGTGCCAGCAGTGAACTATCCCCAACACGAGTCCCGGGGGATGAGCAGTTCTTC	CASSELSPTRVPGDEQFF	TRBV2	TRBJ2-1	18	.	.
TGCGCCAGCAGCTTGGTAGCGGCCCAAGAGACCCAGTACTTC	CASSLVAAQETQYF	TRBV5-1	TRBJ2-5	14	.	.
TGTGCCAGCAGCCTCCCGTGGAGGAACTATGGCTACACCTTC	CASSLPWRNYGYTF	TRBV7-8	TRBJ1-2	14	.	.
TGTGCCATCGGTGGACGGGACTCTATCGTTGATGAGCAGTTCTTC	CAIGGRDSIVDEQFF	TRBV10-3	TRBJ2-1	15	.	.
TGTGCCAGCAGTCCCCAAACACCCGTCTCCTACAATGAGCAGTTCTTC	CASSPQTPVSYNEQFF	TRBV28	TRBJ2-1	16	.	.
TGTGCCAGCAGTGAGAGCTCCGGAGTTGGCGGCTACACCTTC	CASSESSGVGGYTF	TRBV2	TRBJ1-2	14	.	.
TGTGCCAGCAGCTTGGGAGGGGTTAGCTCCTACGAGCAGTACTTC	CASSLGGVSSYEQYF	TRBV5-6	TRBJ2-7	15	.	.
TGTGCCAGCAGCTTGACGGAGAACACTGAAGCTTTCTTT	CASSLTENTEAFF	TRBV11-2	TRBJ1-1	13	.	.
TGTGCCAGCAGCTTCCTTCCGGGACGGTCAAATCAGCCCCAGCATTTT	CASSFLPGRSNQPQHF	TRBV7-8	TRBJ1-5	16	.	.
TGTGCCTGGAGTGTAAAAAGAGACTGGCGGGGGAACTATGGCTACACCTTC	CAWSVKRDWRGNYGYTF	TRBV30	TRBJ1-2	17	.	.
TGTGCCTGGAGCAGACAGGGGGCATCGGTAGGGCAGTTCTTC	CAWSRQGASVGQFF	TRBV30	TRBJ2-1	14	.	TRBD1
TGTGCCAGCAGCTTATCCGGGGACAATGAGCAGTTCTTC	CASSLSGDNEQFF	TRBV11-2	TRBJ2-1	13	.	.
TGTGCCAGCACTAGTTGGGACAGGGAGCCCTATAATACGCAGTATTTT	CASTSWDREPYNTQYF	TRBV28	TRBJ2-3	16	.	TRBD1
TGTGCCAGCACACGACAGGAGACCTATGAAAAACTGTTTTTT	CASTRQETYEKLFF	TRBV2	TRBJ1-4	14	.	.
TGTGCCAGCTCACCGGATACAGGGGAGGATGAAAAACTGTTTTTT	CASSPDTGEDEKLFF	TRBV18	TRBJ1-4	15	.	TRBD1
TGTGCCTGGAGCGACTCCTACGAGCAGTACTTC	CAWSDSYEQYF	TRBV30	TRBJ2-7	11	.	.
TGTGCCAGTCAGAGGGGGTACAACGAGCAGTACTTC	CASQRGYNEQYF	TRBV6-5	TRBJ2-7	12	.	.
TGTGCCAGCAGCTCGTGGCGGAGCGGGAGAGCAGATACGCAGTATTTT	CASSSWRSGRADTQYF	TRBV7-8	TRBJ2-3	16	.	TRBD2
TGTGCCAGTAGTATGATCACAGGCAATCAGCCCCAGCATTTT	CASSMITGNQPQHF	TRBV19	TRBJ1-5	14	many	.